The 30 T cell receptor beta chains presented below share a single source sample, sequenced in a study of beta chain features in type 1 diabetes. Study-wide results and caveats: All four CD4+ subsets from Type 1 diabetes patients carried moderately but significantly shorter TCRB CDR3s.

For these TCRs, the target antigens are not known. The whole isolated RNA underwent reverse transcription, so sequencing captured expressed TCRB transcripts. Clones were read by immunoSEQ multiplex PCR, and TCRdb kept only the in-frame ones, dropping some. The sample holds 100,000 to 150,000 clones, roughly 10% seen once. The specimen sequenced was central memory CD4+ T cells from blood. These receptors were obtained from a man in his thirties or forties with type 1 diabetes.

V and J are TRBV9 and TRBJ2-2, with TRBD1 matching over 8 bases. The germline V gene encodes CDR1 SGDLS and CDR2 YYNGEE. V dropped 2 bases and J dropped 3; count of bases not matched to a gene: 6. There are 16 residues in the CDR3. The CDR3 DNA sequence: TGTGCCAGCAGCGTTCCTGGACAGGGAGACACCGGGGAGCTGTTTTTT. Translated, it gives CASSVPGQGDTGELFF.

The J gene is TRBJ2-5, the V gene TRBV5-5, with D possibly being TRBD2 (5 bases). Germline CDR1 is SGHKS and CDR2 is YYEKEE (reference sequence). Trimming took 0 bases from V and 5 from J, leaving 11 bases between them. CDR3 length equals 14 residues. CDR3 nucleotide sequence: TGTGCCAGCAGCTTGGAAGCTAGCTCGGAGACCCAGTACTTC. As protein: CASSLEASSETQYF.

The gene calls are TRBV10-3 and TRBJ2-7, with 9 positions matching TRBD1. V was clipped by 6 bases and J by 2 bases; unmatched bases: 8. Germline loops: CDR1 ENHRY, CDR2 SYGVKD. This CDR3 is 15 amino acids long. The CDR3 here is CAIRTDRGTAYEQYF. The CDR3 bases are TGTGCCATCAGGACGGACAGGGGCACAGCCTACGAGCAGTACTTC.

A few counts support this clone. The chain uses TRBV11-1 and TRBJ1-1; 7 bases map to TRBD1. The CDR3 is made up of 14 amino acids. V shed 7 bases, J shed 3 bases, and the junction held 8 bases outside the gene matches. CDR1 is SGHAT and CDR2 is FQDESV in the germline V gene (reference sequence). The CDR3 DNA sequence: TGTGCCAGCAACCTTAACAGGGGCGACACTGAAGCTTTCTTT. It encodes CASNLNRGDTEAFF.

This chain uses TRBV30 with TRBJ2-7; D unclear. Per germline, CDR1 GTSNPN and CDR2 SVGIG (reference sequence). This CDR3 comprises 11 residues. Trimming shortened V by 3 bases and J by 4 bases, and 7 bases separated the two germline ends. The CDR3 protein is CAWRERYEQYF. The CDR3 bases are TGTGCCTGGAGGGAGCGATACGAGCAGTACTTC.

Only a few counts were recorded for this clone. This chain joins TRBV29-1 and TRBJ1-5; 7 bases map to TRBD1. This CDR3 has 14 residues. Germline V gene data show CDR1 as SQVTM and CDR2 as ANQGSEA. The V segment lost 7 bases and the J segment 0 bases; nucleotides outside the gene matches: 6. CDR3 bases: TGCAGCGCCCGGGACAGCTATAGCAATCAGCCCCAGCATTTT. Translation gives CSARDSYSNQPQHF. The variable domain in full, completed from reference TRBV29-1 and TRBJ1-5, reads SAVISQKPSRDICQRGTSLTIQCQVDSQVTMMFWYRQQPGQSLTLIATANQGSEATYESGFVIDKFPISRPNLTFSTLTVSNMSPEDSSIYLCSARDSYSNQPQHFGDGTRLSIL.

The chain couples TRBV7-9 to TRBJ1-2; 7 bases line up with TRBD1. CDR1 and CDR2 from the germline V gene are SEHNR and FQNEAQ (reference sequence). This CDR3 comprises 14 residues. J gave up 6 bases and V 1 base, and 5 bases lay outside the gene matches. This CDR3 reads CASSLEAGGHGYTF. In DNA form, the CDR3 reads TGTGCCAGCAGCTTAGAGGCAGGGGGTCATGGCTACACCTTC.

This clone was seen a few times. The V call is TRBV28, the J call TRBJ1-1; D is undetermined. The CDR3 extends over 15 amino acids. Trimming pared 5 bases from V and 3 bases from J, leaving 16 bases between. CDR1 is MDHEN, CDR2 SYDVKM, per germline. For the CDR3, the DNA is TGTGCCAGCAGTCACCCTGCGGGGAAACACACTGAAGCTTTCTTT. This gives the protein CASSHPAGKHTEAFF.

This clone was counted only a few times. The chain uses TRBV7-2 and TRBJ2-2, with D unresolved. Trimming cost V 0 bases and J 6 bases, with 8 bases left between them. This CDR3 is built from 14 residues. The germline V gene encodes CDR1 SGHTA and CDR2 FQGNSA. The CDR3 DNA reads as TGTGCCAGCAGCTTAGCGAACAGACCCGGGGAGCTGTTTTTT. Protein: CASSLANRPGELFF.

This clone was picked up a small number of times. The chain employs TRBV5-4 and TRBJ2-1; D may be TRBD1 (6 bases). CDR3 length: 15 residues. The V end was cut by 3 bases, the J end by 0 bases, with 10 bases between. Germline CDR1 reads SGHNT; CDR2 reads YYREEE (reference sequence). CDR3 sequence: CASSSGQNSYNEQFF. CDR3 DNA sequence: TGTGCCAGCAGCTCTGGACAGAACTCCTACAATGAGCAGTTCTTC.

This clone was counted a few times. The rearrangement uses TRBV21-1 and TRBJ2-2; the table's D call, TRBD2, was not checked against the DNA. TRBV21-1 is a pseudogene segment. The CDR3 length is 15 residues. The CDR3 loop is CASSASGEGTGELFF. In DNA, the CDR3 is TGTGCCAGCAGCGCGTCAGGGGAGGGCACCGGGGAGCTGTTTTTT.

This clone was counted a few times. The chain employs TRBV20-1 and TRBJ1-2, with no clear D. Germline-derived CDR1 and CDR2 are DFQATT and SNEGSKA (reference sequence). The CDR3 sequence is 11 residues long. The CDR3 sequence: CVGRDSYGYTF. DNA of the CDR3: TGCGTCGGACGGGATAGCTATGGCTACACCTTC.

This clone was counted ten times or more. V is TRBV18 and J is TRBJ2-2; the D gene is possibly TRBD1 (6 bases). The V gene's germline CDR1 is KGHSH and CDR2 LQKENI. V was shortened by 0 bases and J by 0 bases, with 14 bases between the two germline ends. The CDR3 runs 18 residues. CDR3 nucleotide sequence: TGTGCCAGCTCACCACCAAGAAGTGCAGGGGCGAACACCGGGGAGCTGTTTTTT. Translated: CASSPPRSAGANTGELFF. Variable domain in full (rest from reference TRBV18 and TRBJ2-2): NAGVMQNPRHLVRRRGQEARLRCSPMKGHSHVYWYRQLPEEGLKFMVYLQKENIIDESGMPKERFSAEFPKEGPSILRIQQVVRGDSAAYFCASSPPRSAGANTGELFFGEGSRLTVL.

This clone was seen more than once but under ten times. The gene calls are TRBV4-1 and TRBJ1-2; 8 bases fit TRBD1. Trimming took 2 bases from V and 8 from J; bases not matched to a gene: 13. The germline V gene encodes CDR1 MGHRA and CDR2 YSYEKL. CDR3 size: 16 residues. This CDR3 reads CASSQSTDRVERGYTF. The CDR3 DNA follows: TGCGCCAGCAGCCAATCGACGGACAGGGTTGAGAGGGGCTACACCTTC.

The rearrangement links TRBV28 to TRBJ2-7; 11 bases match TRBD1. Germline V gene sequence: CDR1 MDHEN, CDR2 SYDVKM. The ends lost 10 bases at V and 4 bases at J; junction bases unmatched: 6. The CDR3 has 13 amino acids. CDR3 loop: CAIQGDRGYEQYF. Here the CDR3 DNA reads TGTGCCATCCAGGGGGACAGGGGGTACGAGCAGTACTTC.

The table lists this clone with a few counts. The chain links TRBV2 to TRBJ1-2; D gene uncertain. The V and J ends lost 8 bases and 4 bases respectively, with 14 bases between them. This CDR3 is built from 13 residues. Germline V lookup: CDR1 SNHLY, CDR2 FYNNEI. The DNA for the CDR3 is TGTGCCAGCTCGAGGGAAAGAAGCTATGGCTACACCTTC. Residues: CASSRERSYGYTF.

This chain joins TRBV30 and TRBJ1-5, with 7 bases fitting TRBD1. The V and J ends lost 5 bases and 6 bases, in that order; junction bases with no gene match: 16. The CDR3 loop spans 16 amino acids. Germline CDR1 and CDR2: GTSNPN and SVGIG (reference sequence). Here the CDR3 DNA reads TGTGCCTGGGGGCATCCCTACAGGGGCGCGGGTCAGCCCCAGCATTTT. This codes for CAWGHPYRGAGQPQHF. Full variable domain (missing parts from reference TRBV30 and TRBJ1-5): SQTIHQWPATLVQPVGSPLSLECTVEGTSNPNLYWYRQAAGRGLQLLFYSVGIGQISSEVPQNLSASRPQDRQFILSSKKLLLSDSGFYLCAWGHPYRGAGQPQHFGDGTRLSIL.

This rearrangement joins TRBV5-1 to TRBJ1-4, with D perhaps TRBD1 (5 bases). V was clipped by 6 bases and J by 8 bases, with 17 bases between them. This CDR3 region has 14 residues. CDR1 and CDR2 from the germline V gene are SGHRS and YFSETQ. CDR3 in amino acids: CASILWGLREKLFF. The CDR3 DNA reads as TGCGCCAGCATCCTCTGGGGACTGCGGGAAAAACTGTTTTTT.

This sequence joins TRBV2 and TRBJ2-1, with D perhaps matching TRBD1 (6 bases). Trimming cost V 5 bases and J 8 bases, with 19 bases left between them. This CDR3 has 15 residues. From germline, CDR1 is SNHLY and CDR2 FYNNEI. This chain's CDR3 is CASSPQGLARDEQFF. The CDR3 DNA sequence: TGTGCCAGCAGTCCCCAGGGGTTGGCAAGGGATGAGCAGTTCTTC.

The V call is TRBV19, the J call TRBJ1-1; TRBD1 aligns across 7 bases. Per germline, CDR1 LNHDA and CDR2 SQIVND (reference sequence). CDR3 length: 13 residues. J gave up 6 bases and V 6 bases, and 7 bases lay outside the gene matches. In nucleotides, the CDR3 is TGTGCCAGTAGCCCACAGGGGATCCCTGAAGCTTTCTTT. This codes for CASSPQGIPEAFF.

This clone was seen only a few times. V is TRBV29-1 and J is TRBJ2-3; no clear D gene. The V end was cut by 5 bases, the J end by 0 bases, with 15 bases between. The CDR3 loop spans 15 amino acids. The germline CDR1 and CDR2 sequences are SQVTM and ANQGSEA. CDR3 sequence reads: CSVSPGILSTDTQYF. The DNA for the CDR3 is TGCAGCGTTTCCCCTGGTATCCTAAGCACAGATACGCAGTATTTT.

The chain links TRBV28 to TRBJ2-1, with 9 bases lining up with TRBD2. The junction had 4 bases not matched to a gene; V was cut back by 3 bases and J by 4 bases. Germline assignment: CDR1 MDHEN and CDR2 SYDVKM. The length of the CDR3 is 15 residues. The CDR3 loop reads CASSLRSGGYNEQFF. DNA of the CDR3: TGTGCCAGCAGTTTGCGAAGCGGGGGGTACAATGAGCAGTTCTTC.

This clone was counted a few times. In DNA, the CDR3 is TGTGCCAGTAGTATTCAAGGGGATTCCTACGAGCAGTACTTC. The encoded protein is CASSIQGDSYEQYF. This chain links TRBV19 with TRBJ2-7, with D possibly being TRBD1 (5 bases). The CDR3 length is 14 residues. Looked up from germline, CDR1 is LNHDA and CDR2 is SQIVND (reference sequence). Trimming pared 3 bases from V and 1 base from J, leaving 10 bases between.

The rearrangement uses TRBV5-4 and TRBJ2-5, with TRBD2 identical over 8 bases. The CDR3 spans 16 residues. V was clipped by 5 bases and J by 4 bases; unmatched bases: 13. Germline V gene data show CDR1 as SGHNT and CDR2 as YYREEE (reference sequence). The CDR3 DNA is TGTGCCAGCAGTTTAGCGGGATTCGGGTCTGGAGAGACCCAGTACTTC. It encodes CASSLAGFGSGETQYF.

This clone appeared a few times. Additional DNA sequences in this sample encode the identical CDR3. This chain connects TRBV6-5 to TRBJ1-1, with D hard to call. The ends were cut back, 0 bases at V and 3 bases at J, with 11 bases in the middle. This CDR3 is built from 15 residues. Germline CDR1 and CDR2: MNHEY and SVGAGI. CDR3 coding DNA: TGTGCCAGCAGTTACTCGCGCAGCGGGGACACTGAAGCTTTCTTT. This gives the protein CASSYSRSGDTEAFF.

On this clone itself: Within the sample, other DNA sequences also encode this same CDR3. The gene calls are TRBV6-5 and TRBJ1-5; D gene ambiguous. The CDR3 sequence is 15 residues long. Trimming took 0 bases from V and 5 from J, leaving 11 bases between them. Germline assignment: CDR1 MNHEY and CDR2 SVGAGI. The CDR3 spells CASSYSRSGDQPQHF. The CDR3 bases are TGTGCCAGCAGTTACTCGAGGTCTGGCGATCAGCCCCAGCATTTT.

This chain joins TRBV7-2 and TRBJ2-5; 9 nucleotides match TRBD1. This CDR3 has 15 amino acids. The germline CDR1 and CDR2 sequences are SGHTA and FQGNSA. The V segment lost 8 bases and the J segment 2 bases; nucleotides outside the gene matches: 9. DNA of the CDR3: TGTGCCAGCTCCCTGGACAGGGGCCCTCAAGAGACCCAGTACTTC. As protein: CASSLDRGPQETQYF. The full variable domain, its missing parts supplied by reference TRBV7-2 and TRBJ2-5, is GAGVSQSPSNKVTEKGKDVELRCDPISGHTALYWYRQSLGQGLEFLIYFQGNSAPDKSGLPSDRFSAERTGGSVSTLTIQRTQQEDSAVYLCASSLDRGPQETQYFGPGTRLLVL.

This clone was counted a few times. The V gene is TRBV4-2, the J gene TRBJ2-1; perhaps TRBD2 as D (6 bases). The ends were cut back, 5 bases at V and 8 bases at J, with 16 bases in the middle. CDR3 size: 14 residues. CDR1 and CDR2 (germline): LGHNA, YNFKEQ. The CDR3 DNA reads TGTGCCAGCAGCTCGGGAGTCGGGGTCTATGAGCAGTTCTTC. As protein: CASSSGVGVYEQFF.

Comments on this clone: One end of the junction is discordant with germline, which a read error may explain. The V and J genes are TRBV7-7 and TRBJ2-1; D call uncertain. Germline V gene lookup returns CDR1 SSHAT and CDR2 FNYEAQ (reference sequence). This CDR3 comprises 13 residues. The CDR3 here is CASSPLDRNEQFF. The CDR3 nucleotides read TGTGCTAGCAGCCCCCTAGACCGCAATGAGCAGTTCTTC.

For the CDR3, the DNA is TGTGCCAGCAGTTTATCAGAAGGGGTAGGGTACGAGCAGTACTTC. It is translated as CASSLSEGVGYEQYF. J is TRBJ2-7 and V is TRBV27; the D gene is possibly TRBD1 (5 bases). V lost 0 bases and J lost 4, with 13 bases in between. The CDR3 loop spans 15 amino acids. Germline values: CDR1 MNHEY, CDR2 SMNVEV (reference sequence).